This is a list of T cell receptor beta chains from one sample in a study of blood T cell repertoires in COVID-19. Profiled with immunoSEQ multiplex PCR; TCRdb holds only in-frame clones, not every one. Among roughly 120,000 clones, 84% were seen once, and the ten largest hold roughly 7.9%. Sequenced: peripheral blood. The origin of the receptors is a woman aged 80 or over with active or convalescent COVID-19. CDR3s include the opening cysteine and the closing phenylalanine or tryptophan. The D gene is left open where the match is weak. Size tells how often a clone was seen (once, few, many) or the class of an expanded clone, and some rows leave it out.

clone size	D gene	V gene	J gene	CDR3 protein	CDR3 DNA
once	-	TRBV6-1	TRBJ2-1	CASSAQTKSSYNEQFF	TGTGCCAGCAGTGCTCAAACTAAAAGCTCCTACAATGAGCAGTTCTTC
-	-	TRBV28	TRBJ1-2	CASSLADGGYTF	TGTGCCAGCAGTTTGGCTGATGGTGGCTACACCTTC
-	TRBD2	TRBV5-6	TRBJ2-7	CASSFRFSGTSYEQYF	TGTGCCAGCAGCTTTAGGTTTAGCGGGACCTCCTACGAGCAGTACTTC
-	TRBD1	TRBV2	TRBJ2-3	CASNTQGATDTQYF	TGTGCCAGCAACACACAGGGGGCAACAGATACGCAGTATTTT
few	TRBD1	TRBV11-2	TRBJ1-4	CASSLGDRVNEKLFF	TGTGCCAGCAGCTTAGGAGACAGGGTTAATGAAAAACTGTTTTTT
few	-	TRBV19	TRBJ2-7	CASSNRGSSYEQYF	TGTGCCAGTAGTAATCGGGGGAGCTCCTACGAGCAGTACTTC
-	-	TRBV7-6	TRBJ2-1	CASSLVAPPSYNEQFF	TGTGCCAGCAGCTTAGTCGCGCCTCCCTCCTACAATGAGCAGTTCTTC
few	TRBD2	TRBV6-1	TRBJ2-7	CASSEYKLAGNEQYF	TGTGCCAGCAGTGAATATAAACTAGCGGGTAACGAGCAGTACTTC
-	TRBD2	TRBV4-2	TRBJ2-7	CASSRERENYEQYF	TGTGCCAGCAGCCGGGAGCGGGAAAACTACGAGCAGTACTTC
-	-	TRBV7-3	TRBJ2-1	CASTDRLNNEQFF	TGTGCCAGCACCGACAGGCTAAACAATGAGCAGTTCTTC
few	-	TRBV7-3	TRBJ2-1	CASRAGSAEQFF	TGTGCCAGCAGGGCCGGGAGTGCTGAGCAGTTCTTC
few	TRBD2	TRBV10-2	TRBJ2-5	CASMGLAGEQETQYF	TGCGCCAGCATGGGACTAGCGGGGGAACAAGAGACCCAGTACTTC
-	TRBD1	TRBV7-7	TRBJ2-7	CASSMDRNSYEQYF	TGTGCTAGCAGTATGGACAGGAACTCCTACGAGCAGTACTTC
-	TRBD1	TRBV28	TRBJ2-7	CASRRQGNRYEQYF	TGTGCCAGCAGAAGACAGGGGAATCGCTACGAGCAGTACTTC
-	TRBD1	TRBV27	TRBJ2-1	CASRRPGTDYNEQFF	TGTGCCAGCAGGAGACCCGGGACAGACTACAATGAGCAGTTCTTC
-	-	TRBV30	TRBJ2-3	CAWSVGLKNTQYF	TGTGCCTGGAGTGTGGGCCTCAAGAATACGCAGTATTTT
-	TRBD2	TRBV27	TRBJ2-5	CASSTGTSGFGTQYF	TGTGCCAGCAGTACCGGGACTAGCGGCTTCGGGACCCAGTACTTC
-	TRBD1	TRBV6-5	TRBJ1-3	CALTAGQGYTIYF	TGTGCCTTGACCGCGGGACAGGGCTACACCATATATTTT
-	-	TRBV12-3/TRBV12-4	TRBJ2-7	CASSFSGEQYF	TGTGCCAGCAGTTTTTCCGGCGAGCAGTACTTC
few	-	TRBV15	TRBJ1-6	CATSSLRGGLSDNSPLHF	TGTGCCACCAGCAGCCTTCGAGGAGGTTTGAGCGATAATTCACCCCTCCACTTT
-	TRBD2	TRBV2	TRBJ2-7	CASSDLAGGGYEQYF	TGTGCCAGCAGTGATTTAGCGGGAGGTGGCTACGAGCAGTACTTC
-	-	TRBV6-6	TRBJ2-7	CASTSSRGIGYEQYF	TGTGCCAGCACTTCCTCCAGGGGAATAGGCTACGAGCAGTACTTC
-	TRBD2	TRBV7-8	TRBJ2-7	CASSLVGGLAGIYEQYF	TGTGCCAGCAGCTTAGTGGGGGGACTAGCGGGCATCTACGAGCAGTACTTC
-	-	TRBV19	TRBJ2-3	CASSTSRGGTQYF	TGTGCCAGTAGTACCTCACGGGGTGGTACGCAGTATTTT
few	TRBD1	TRBV4-1	TRBJ1-2	CASSQGRGRDYGYTF	TGCGCCAGCAGCCAAGGGAGGGGGCGCGACTATGGCTACACCTTC
-	-	TRBV28	TRBJ2-5	CASSSAGTGQETQYF	TGTGCCAGCAGTTCCGCCGGGACTGGCCAAGAGACCCAGTACTTC
-	TRBD2	TRBV3-1/TRBV3-2	TRBJ2-7	CASSQDLASGSVGEQYF	TGTGCCAGCAGCCAAGATCTGGCTAGCGGGAGTGTAGGCGAGCAGTACTTC
-	TRBD2	TRBV10-3	TRBJ2-3	CAIRGLAADDTYSTDTQYF	TGTGCCATCAGGGGACTAGCGGCCGATGACACCTATAGCACAGATACGCAGTATTTT
-	-	TRBV2	TRBJ2-3	CASKGRDGTDTQYF	TGTGCCAGCAAGGGGCGGGACGGCACAGATACGCAGTATTTT
-	-	TRBV5-8	TRBJ1-3	CASSGGELSGNTIYF	TGTGCCAGCAGCGGCGGGGAGCTATCTGGAAACACCATATATTTT
-	-	TRBV6-6	TRBJ1-2	CASSSGQYGYTF	TGTGCCAGCAGTTCAGGGCAATATGGCTACACCTTC
few	TRBD2	TRBV5-1	TRBJ2-5	CASSYTGTSGYQETQYF	TGCGCCAGCAGCTATACCGGGACTAGCGGGTACCAAGAGACCCAGTACTTC
-	-	TRBV11-2	TRBJ1-5	CASSSLVQGGGNQPQHF	TGTGCCAGCAGCTCGCTCGTTCAGGGAGGTGGCAATCAGCCCCAGCATTTT
-	-	TRBV29-1	TRBJ2-7	CSVETSFHEQYF	TGCAGCGTTGAAACTAGCTTCCACGAGCAGTACTTC
once	TRBD1	TRBV9	TRBJ1-2	CASSVEPMDRGNYGYTF	TGTGCCAGCAGCGTAGAGCCTATGGACAGGGGGAACTATGGCTACACCTTC
-	TRBD1	TRBV5-1	TRBJ2-1	CASSLGDRLNNEQFF	TGCGCCAGCAGCTTGGGGGACAGGTTAAACAATGAGCAGTTCTTC
-	TRBD2	TRBV5-5	TRBJ2-7	CASSPNRLAGGSYEQYF	TGTGCCAGCAGCCCGAATCGACTAGCGGGAGGCTCCTACGAGCAGTACTTC
-	-	TRBV7-2	TRBJ2-7	CASSLLGGQPYEQYF	TGTGCCAGCAGCTTACTGGGAGGCCAACCCTACGAGCAGTACTTC
-	-	TRBV5-4	TRBJ2-1	CASSLRLAGLNEQFF	TGTGCCAGCAGCTTGCGGTTGGCGGGACTGAATGAGCAGTTCTTC
-	-	TRBV7-3	TRBJ2-3	CASSPARVGTDTQYF	TGTGCCAGCAGCCCTGCCCGGGTTGGGACAGATACGCAGTATTTT
-	-	TRBV7-8	TRBJ2-7	CASSLAGGSRAYEQYF	TGTGCCAGCAGCTTAGCTGGGGGGTCTCGGGCCTACGAGCAGTACTTC
once	-	TRBV9	TRBJ2-5	CASSVAGVQETQYF	TGTGCCAGCAGCGTAGCGGGGGTCCAAGAGACCCAGTACTTC